Here is one T cell receptor (beta chain) with its context. The sample comes from a study of blood T cell repertoires in COVID-19. Study-level background: Acute and convalescent COVID-19 samples came from the United States, Italy and Spain. T cells, B-cell-depleted T cells, or PBMCs provided the cDNA or gDNA that served as material.

Authors' data handling: Cell counts per sample came from amplifying reference gene primers. Sequencing used immunoSEQ multiplex PCR; TCRdb keeps in-frame clones, though not all of them. V, J and clone size reflect that table, while D and trimming were determined from the DNA. The table records roughly 100,000 clones, 85% of them present only once. CDR1 is LGHDT and CDR2 is YNNKEL in the germline V gene (reference sequence). The CDR3 length is 16 residues. Trimming stripped 7 bases from V and 7 bases from J, with 25 bases between. The receptor's source is a woman aged 70 to 79 with active or convalescent COVID-19. Input material: peripheral blood. The V gene is TRBV3-1 (or the pseudogene TRBV3-2), the J gene TRBJ1-2, with TRBD1 as a possible D gene (6 bases). The CDR3 nucleotides read TGTGCCAGCAACCTTACCTCCCGGGACACCCCAAGTGGCTACACCTTC. Amino acids: CASNLTSRDTPSGYTF.